Listed below are T cell receptor beta chains from one sample, sequenced in a study of cytomegalovirus exposure and HLA in healthy donors. The table came from immunoSEQ multiplex PCR; TCRdb's copy has only in-frame clones and leaves some out. Among 90,000 to 110,000 clones listed, 88% were seen once. The specimen was PBMCs. Receptor source: a woman between 18 and 30 years old in good health and CMV-seronegative. Both conserved end residues are part of each CDR3. D genes are given only for firm matches. Expanded clones are given a class, and other clones once, few, many or no size at all.

TRBD2,TRBV14,TRBJ2-3,NA,TGTGCCAGCAGCCTAGGGAGCGGGGGGCCAGGAGATACGCAGTATTTT,CASSLGSGGPGDTQYF
TRBD2,TRBV5-5,TRBJ2-2,few,TGTGCCAGCAGCTTAGGACTAGCGGGAGGTGTAAACACCGGGGAGCTGTTTTTT,CASSLGLAGGVNTGELFF
TRBD1,TRBV6-5,TRBJ2-1,NA,TGTGCCAGCAGTTCCGCCGGGACAGGAGAGGACAATGAGCAGTTCTTC,CASSSAGTGEDNEQFF
TRBD1,TRBV10-3,TRBJ1-1,NA,TGTGCCATCGGAGACAGGGGGCCTGAAGCTTTCTTT,CAIGDRGPEAFF
TRBD2,TRBV18,TRBJ2-1,NA,TGTGCCAGCTCACGGGGACTAGCGGGAGTGGATGAGCAGTTCTTC,CASSRGLAGVDEQFF
TRBD2,TRBV5-4,TRBJ2-5,NA,TGTGCCAGCAGCTTGGGGCTGGCGGGAGGTCAGGCGGGGGAGACCCAGTACTTC,CASSLGLAGGQAGETQYF
TRBD2,TRBV11-3,TRBJ2-2,NA,TGTGCCAGCAGCTTAGGTAGGCCGGGGGGGCCGGGAACCGGGGAGCTGTTTTTT,CASSLGRPGGPGTGELFF
NA,TRBV4-2,TRBJ2-2,NA,TGTGCCAGCAGCCAAGAGCGGGCAGCCGGGGAGCTGTTTTTT,CASSQERAAGELFF
NA,TRBV5-1,TRBJ1-3,NA,TGCGCCAGCAGCCCATGGGGCATGAAAGGAAGTCGCTCTGGAAACACCATATATTTT,CASSPWGMKGSRSGNTIYF
TRBD2,TRBV27,TRBJ2-7,NA,TGTGCCAGCACTACCAATTCAGCGGGACCATCCTACGAGCAGTACTTC,CASTTNSAGPSYEQYF
NA,TRBV15,TRBJ1-5,NA,TGTGCCACCAGCCCGGGGGGGGATCAGCCCCAGCATTTT,CATSPGGDQPQHF
TRBD2,TRBV27,TRBJ2-1,NA,TGTGCCAGCAGGTTCCTAGCGGGAGGGGGGGGGACCTACAATGAGCAGTTCTTC,CASRFLAGGGGTYNEQFF
NA,TRBV6-1,TRBJ2-1,NA,TGTGCCAGCAGACTAGTTCAGGTCCCTGAGCAGTTCTTC,CASRLVQVPEQFF
NA,TRBV20-1,TRBJ1-2,NA,TGCAGTGCTGTCGTAGACTATGGCTACACCTTC,CSAVVDYGYTF
TRBD2,TRBV9,TRBJ2-7,NA,TGTGCCAGCAGCGGCGGACTAGCGGGATCCTACGAGCAGTACTTC,CASSGGLAGSYEQYF
NA,TRBV5-6,TRBJ1-1,NA,TGTGCCAGCAGCCTGGGACTCCTGAACACTGAAGCTTTCTTT,CASSLGLLNTEAFF
TRBD1,TRBV29-1,TRBJ2-3,NA,TGCAGCGCCGCAGGGGGCAGCGGCACAGATACGCAGTATTTT,CSAAGGSGTDTQYF
TRBD1,TRBV7-2,TRBJ2-7,NA,TGTGCCAGCAGCTTAGCGAGGGGGCACGTCAACGAGCAGTACTTC,CASSLARGHVNEQYF
TRBD1,TRBV5-6,TRBJ2-5,NA,TGTGCCAGCAGACCGATAGACAGGGGGCAAGAGACCCAGTACTTC,CASRPIDRGQETQYF
NA,TRBV30,TRBJ1-6,NA,TGTGCCTGGAGGGGGGGGTCCAGGGGTTCACCCCTCCACTTT,CAWRGGSRGSPLHF
NA,TRBV29-1,TRBJ1-2,NA,TGCAGCGTTGACGGTAACTATGGCTACACCTTC,CSVDGNYGYTF
TRBD2,TRBV28,TRBJ2-1,few,TGTGCCAGCAGTCCGCCGGGCGGGAGGGCCAACAATGAGCAGTTCTTC,CASSPPGGRANNEQFF
NA,TRBV19,TRBJ1-1,NA,TGTGCCAGTAGTGCCTACCGGGACTTAGAAGCTTTCTTT,CASSAYRDLEAFF
TRBD2,TRBV7-3,TRBJ2-2,NA,TGTGCCAGCAGCTTAAGCGGGAGGGCCGGGGAGCTGTTTTTT,CASSLSGRAGELFF
NA,TRBV21-1,TRBJ2-3,once,TGTGCCAGCAGCTCCTTAGCGGGATCCCCGGAAACAGATACGCAGTATTTT,CASSSLAGSPETDTQYF
NA,TRBV5-1,TRBJ2-1,NA,TGCGCCAGCAGCCGAAACGGTGATGGCAATGAGCAGTTCTTC,CASSRNGDGNEQFF
TRBD2,TRBV30,TRBJ2-7,NA,TGTGCCTGGACACCTAGCGGGCCCTACTACGAGCAGTACTTC,CAWTPSGPYYEQYF
TRBD2,TRBV5-1,TRBJ2-3,NA,TGCGCCAGCAGTAAGGAGCGGGGCATAGATACGCAGTATTTT,CASSKERGIDTQYF
TRBD1,TRBV18,TRBJ1-1,NA,TGTGCCAGCTCACCCGGGACAGGGAGGACTGAAGCTTTCTTT,CASSPGTGRTEAFF
TRBD1,TRBV6-5,TRBJ2-1,NA,TGTGCCAGCAGTTACACTGGGACAGCCTCCTACAATGAGCAGTTCTTC,CASSYTGTASYNEQFF
NA,TRBV28,TRBJ2-6,NA,TGTGCCAGCAGCCTACGAGAGGGTATGCTATCTGGGGCCAACGTCCTGACTTTC,CASSLREGMLSGANVLTF
NA,TRBV30,TRBJ1-2,NA,TGTGCCTGGAGTATCCATAGAGCCTATGGCTACACCTTC,CAWSIHRAYGYTF
NA,TRBV6-5,TRBJ1-5,NA,TGTGCCAGCAGCCCGAGACAGAGACAGCCCCAGCATTTT,CASSPRQRQPQHF
NA,TRBV6-5,TRBJ2-7,NA,TGTGCCAGCACCTCGGGGGATTACTACGAGCAGTACTTC,CASTSGDYYEQYF
NA,TRBV30,TRBJ1-1,NA,TGTGCCTGCTACACGGGGGGCACTGAAGCTTTCTTT,CACYTGGTEAFF
TRBD1,TRBV9,TRBJ1-1,NA,TGTGCCAGCAGCGGAGCAGGGGGCCTGAACACTGAAGCTTTCTTT,CASSGAGGLNTEAFF